The 21 T cell receptor beta chains in this list originate from one sample, sequenced in a study of beta chain features in type 1 diabetes. The sequenced template was cDNA made from the entire isolated RNA. Repertoires were generated with immunoSEQ multiplex PCR, while TCRdb's copy carries only in-frame clones and drops some. The sample carries 500,000 to 700,000 clones, 15% to 18% recorded once. The sample comprised naive CD4+ T cells from blood. The receptor set was obtained from a man aged 18-30 years in good health.

This clone was observed a handful of times. The sample carries other DNA sequences with the same CDR3. The chain links TRBV10-3 to TRBJ1-5; D is perhaps TRBD1 (6 bases). This CDR3 contains 13 residues. With 4 bases removed from V and 5 bases from J, the gap between germline ends came to 9 bases. From germline, CDR1 is ENHRY and CDR2 SYGVKD. CDR3 protein: CAISGGGDQPQHF. The CDR3 DNA sequence: TGTGCCATCAGTGGAGGGGGGGATCAGCCCCAGCATTTT.

This clone was picked up a small number of times. The sample carries other DNA sequences with the same CDR3. The V gene is TRBV28, the J gene TRBJ1-1; D is undetermined. V was clipped by 2 bases and J by 1 base, with 5 bases between them. CDR1 and CDR2 from the germline V gene are MDHEN and SYDVKM. The CDR3 runs to 13 residues. This chain's CDR3 is CASSLPGNTEAFF. The CDR3 region has the DNA TGTGCCAGCAGTTTACCGGGGAACACTGAAGCTTTCTTT.

In the case of this clone: The same CDR3 arises from other DNA sequences in this sample as well. The chain recombines TRBV10-3 with TRBJ1-2, with D tentatively TRBD1 (5 bases). V was trimmed by 0 bases and J by 4 bases, leaving 12 bases between them. The CDR3 length is 15 residues. Germline V gene lookup returns CDR1 ENHRY and CDR2 SYGVKD. Here the CDR3 reads CAISESRQGGYGYTF. The CDR3 nucleotides read TGTGCCATCAGTGAGTCGAGGCAGGGAGGCTATGGCTACACCTTC.

A few counts support this clone. This chain connects TRBV7-2 to TRBJ1-2; D is unclear. Trimming left V 5 bases short and J 3 bases short, with 7 bases between. Germline V CDR1 and CDR2: SGHTA, FQGNSA. CDR3 length: 12 residues. The CDR3 reads CASSPGYYGYTF. DNA of the CDR3: TGTGCCAGCAGCCCCGGGTACTATGGCTACACCTTC.

This clone showed up just a few times. This chain connects TRBV7-2 to TRBJ1-5; a weak D match, TRBD1 (5 bases). The CDR3 spans 14 residues. CDR1 and CDR2 from the germline V gene are SGHTA and FQGNSA. V was cut by 2 bases and J by 0 bases, with 5 bases left in between. CDR3 DNA sequence: TGTGCCAGCAGCTTACAGGGTAGCAATCAGCCCCAGCATTTT. Translated, it gives CASSLQGSNQPQHF.

V is TRBV7-2 and J is TRBJ1-6; D is ambiguous. CDR3 size: 15 residues. Per germline, CDR1 SGHTA and CDR2 FQGNSA. Trimming took off 2 bases at V and 0 bases at J, with 5 bases between the two ends. This chain's CDR3 is CASSLMSSYNSPLHF. CDR3 DNA sequence: TGTGCCAGCAGCTTAATGAGCTCCTATAATTCACCCCTCCACTTT. Drawing the rest from reference TRBV7-2 and TRBJ1-6, the complete variable domain is GAGVSQSPSNKVTEKGKDVELRCDPISGHTALYWYRQSLGQGLEFLIYFQGNSAPDKSGLPSDRFSAERTGGSVSTLTIQRTQQEDSAVYLCASSLMSSYNSPLHFGNGTRLTVT.

The chain recombines TRBV6-4 with TRBJ2-7; no firm D call. V lost 6 bases and J 3 bases, leaving 12 bases between the germline ends. CDR3 length equals 13 residues. Germline CDR1 and CDR2: MRHNA and SNTAGT. The CDR3 nucleotides are TGTGCCAGCAGCCTCGAACCTGGCTACGAGCAGTACTTC. It codes for CASSLEPGYEQYF.

The rearrangement links TRBV9 to TRBJ1-5, with D maybe TRBD1 (5 bases). The V gene's germline CDR1 is SGDLS and CDR2 YYNGEE. This CDR3 contains 15 residues. Trimming stripped 0 bases from V and 1 base from J, with 8 bases between. CDR3 DNA: TGTGCCAGCAGCGTAGGGGGCACCAGCAATCAGCCCCAGCATTTT. Translating it yields CASSVGGTSNQPQHF.

Concerning this clone: Mismatch with germline at one junction end may stem from a read error. The chain employs TRBV11-2 and TRBJ1-6; D is uncertain. Germline lookup yields CDR1 SGHAT and CDR2 FQNNGV. This CDR3 is 11 amino acids long. The CDR3 loop reads CASSFHSALHF. The CDR3 region has the DNA TGTGCCAGCAGCTTTCATTCAGCCCTCCACTTT.

This clone came up a few times. V gene TRBV18 combines with J gene TRBJ1-2; 9 bases are a match to TRBD1. V lost 3 bases and J lost 5; bases outside the gene matches: 4. CDR1 KGHSH and CDR2 LQKENI come from the germline V gene. The CDR3 is made up of 14 amino acids. The CDR3 DNA follows: TGTGCCAGCTCACCTACAGGGGGCACATATGGCTACACCTTC. Translated: CASSPTGGTYGYTF.

This clone appeared a few times. The V and J genes are TRBV27 and TRBJ2-3, with D maybe TRBD2 (5 bases). CDR3 length equals 14 residues. CDR1 is MNHEY and CDR2 is SMNVEV in the germline V gene (reference sequence). V was shortened by 7 bases and J by 6 bases, with 17 bases between the two germline ends. CDR3 in amino acids: CASMSRTGMDTQYF. In nucleotides, the CDR3 is TGTGCCAGCATGTCTAGGACGGGGATGGATACGCAGTATTTT.

This chain links TRBV2 with TRBJ2-3, with 16 bases aligning to TRBD2. CDR1 is SNHLY and CDR2 is FYNNEI in the germline V gene. V lost 7 bases and J lost 3; bases outside the gene matches: 4. This CDR3 comprises 16 residues. CDR3 sequence: CASTPGLAGGTDTQYF. The CDR3 nucleotides read TGTGCCAGCACTCCGGGACTAGCGGGGGGGACAGATACGCAGTATTTT.

In its sample, this clone was seen a few times. This chain connects TRBV4-2 to TRBJ1-1; TRBD1 is a possible D gene (6 bases). The CDR3 runs to 14 residues. Trimming took off 5 bases at V and 4 bases at J, with 14 bases between the two ends. Germline V gene sequence: CDR1 LGHNA, CDR2 YNFKEQ. The CDR3 bases are TGTGCCAGCAGCGTACAGGGAGGGGGCACTGAAGCTTTCTTT. Translated: CASSVQGGGTEAFF.

The chain combines TRBV23-1 with TRBJ1-5; 7 positions agree with TRBD1. TRBV23-1 is known as an ORF, though its function is uncertain. This CDR3 is built from 19 residues. With V trimmed by 11 bases and J by 3 bases, 25 bases remained unmatched. CDR3 DNA sequence: TGCGCCGCGATTATTAAATGTGGATTAAAGGGACAGCCCAATCAGCCCCAGCATTTT. Residues: CAAIIKCGLKGQPNQPQHF.

This clone was seen a few times. CDR3 loop: CASSLRSTYEQYF. CDR3 sequence (DNA): TGTGCCAGCAGCTTGAGAAGTACCTACGAGCAGTACTTC. The chain employs TRBV5-4 and TRBJ2-7; D gene ambiguous. Between the trimmed V and J ends, which lost 1 base and 2 bases, there was a span of 7 bases. CDR3 length equals 13 residues. CDR1 and CDR2 (germline): SGHNT, YYREEE (reference sequence).

This clone has just a few counts. This rearrangement joins TRBV7-2 to TRBJ1-2; 7 bases line up with TRBD1. J lost 4 bases, V lost 5 bases, and 7 bases had no gene match. There are 14 residues in the CDR3. Germline assignment: CDR1 SGHTA and CDR2 FQGNSA. CDR3 loop: CASSARDSSYGYTF. The CDR3 DNA reads TGTGCCAGCAGCGCCCGGGACAGCAGCTATGGCTACACCTTC. Using reference TRBV7-2 and TRBJ1-2 for the parts outside the CDR3, the full variable domain is GAGVSQSPSNKVTEKGKDVELRCDPISGHTALYWYRQSLGQGLEFLIYFQGNSAPDKSGLPSDRFSAERTGGSVSTLTIQRTQQEDSAVYLCASSARDSSYGYTFGSGTRLTVV.

The sample holds a few counts of this clone. The rearrangement uses TRBV28 and TRBJ2-1, with TRBD2 matching over 8 bases. Germline V gives CDR1 MDHEN, CDR2 SYDVKM. The J segment lost 7 bases and the V segment lost 6 bases, leaving 8 bases of the junction unmatched. The CDR3 has 14 residues. The CDR3 DNA sequence: TGTGCCAGCAGCCGCCGGACTAGCCTGAATGAGCAGTTCTTC. This translates into CASSRRTSLNEQFF.

In this sample, this clone turned up a few times. Written as DNA, the CDR3 is TGTGCCAGCAGCTTATCCGCCAAAGAGACCCAGTACTTC. It codes for CASSLSAKETQYF. The chain combines TRBV7-3 with TRBJ2-5; no clear D. The CDR3 is made up of 13 amino acids. V lost 2 bases, J lost 3 bases, and 7 bases lay in between. Germline assignment: CDR1 SGHTA and CDR2 FQGTGA.

This chain links TRBV6-5 with TRBJ2-3, with 9 bases fitting TRBD1. With 6 bases clipped from V and 14 bases from J, the junction kept 12 bases outside the gene matches. Germline CDR1 and CDR2: MNHEY and SVGAGI. There are 13 residues in the CDR3. The CDR3 spells CASRTDPGQGAYF. CDR3 DNA sequence: TGTGCCAGCAGGACCGACCCGGGACAGGGAGCGTATTTT.

This clone was observed a handful of times. The chain carries TRBV19 and TRBJ2-1, with 10 bases lining up with TRBD1. The CDR3 has 15 residues. Germline values: CDR1 LNHDA, CDR2 SQIVND (reference sequence). Trimming cost V 5 bases and J 7 bases; bases outside gene matches: 8. Here the CDR3 reads CASSPTGGVGNEQFF. For the CDR3, the DNA is TGTGCCAGTAGTCCGACAGGGGGCGTAGGAAATGAGCAGTTCTTC.

The rearrangement joins TRBV9 to TRBJ1-4, with 9 bases identical to TRBD1. The CDR3 covers 15 residues. Germline lookup yields CDR1 SGDLS and CDR2 YYNGEE. The J segment lost 7 bases and the V segment lost 6 bases, leaving 10 bases of the junction unmatched. The CDR3 loop reads CASNPGTGWSEKLFF. CDR3 DNA sequence: TGTGCCAGCAACCCTGGGACAGGGTGGAGTGAAAAACTGTTTTTT.